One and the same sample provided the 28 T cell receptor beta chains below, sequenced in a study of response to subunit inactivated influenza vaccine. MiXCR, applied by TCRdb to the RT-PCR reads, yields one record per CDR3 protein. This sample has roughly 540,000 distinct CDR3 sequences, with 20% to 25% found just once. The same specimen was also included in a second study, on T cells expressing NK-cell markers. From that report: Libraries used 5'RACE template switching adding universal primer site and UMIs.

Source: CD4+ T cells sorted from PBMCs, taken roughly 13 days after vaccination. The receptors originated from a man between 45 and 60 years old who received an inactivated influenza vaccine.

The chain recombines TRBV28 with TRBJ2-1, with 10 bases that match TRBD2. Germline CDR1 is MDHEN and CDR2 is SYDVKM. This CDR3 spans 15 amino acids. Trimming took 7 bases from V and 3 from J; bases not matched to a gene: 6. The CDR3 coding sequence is TGTGCCAGCATTCCAGCGGGAGGGTTCTACAATGAGCAGTTCTTC. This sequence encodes CASIPAGGFYNEQFF.

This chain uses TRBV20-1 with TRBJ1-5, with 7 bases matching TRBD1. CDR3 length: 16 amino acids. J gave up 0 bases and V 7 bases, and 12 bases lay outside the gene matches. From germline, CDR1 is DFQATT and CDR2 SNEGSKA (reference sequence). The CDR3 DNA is TGCAGTGGAAGGAATACAGGGGCGAGTAGCAATCAGCCCCAGCATTTT. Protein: CSGRNTGASSNQPQHF.

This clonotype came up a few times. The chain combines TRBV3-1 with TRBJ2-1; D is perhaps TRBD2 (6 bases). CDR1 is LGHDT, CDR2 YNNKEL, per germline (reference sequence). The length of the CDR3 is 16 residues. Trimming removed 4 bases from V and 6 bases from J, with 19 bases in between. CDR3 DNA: TGTGCCAGCAGCCCCCAACCGGGACTGGCCCTCAATGAGCAGTTCTTC. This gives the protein CASSPQPGLALNEQFF.

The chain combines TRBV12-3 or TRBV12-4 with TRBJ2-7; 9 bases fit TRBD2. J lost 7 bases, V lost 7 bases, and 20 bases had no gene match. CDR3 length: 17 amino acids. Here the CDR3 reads CASTTRLAGRLGLEQYF. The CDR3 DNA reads TGTGCCAGCACGACGCGGCTAGCGGGGAGATTGGGTCTGGAGCAGTACTTC.

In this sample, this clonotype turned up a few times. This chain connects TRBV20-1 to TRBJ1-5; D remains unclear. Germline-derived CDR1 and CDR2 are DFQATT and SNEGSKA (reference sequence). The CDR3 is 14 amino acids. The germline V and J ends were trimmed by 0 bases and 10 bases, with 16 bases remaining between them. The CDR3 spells CSARDWGGGPPQHF. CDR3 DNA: TGCAGTGCTAGAGATTGGGGTGGTGGCCCTCCCCAGCATTTT.

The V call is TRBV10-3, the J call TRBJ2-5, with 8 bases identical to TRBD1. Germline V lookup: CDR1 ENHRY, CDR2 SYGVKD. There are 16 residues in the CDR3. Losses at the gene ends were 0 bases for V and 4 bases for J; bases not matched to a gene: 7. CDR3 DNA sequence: TGTGCCATCAGTGAGTCGACCGCAGGGGGCGGAGAGACCCAGTACTTC. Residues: CAISESTAGGGETQYF.

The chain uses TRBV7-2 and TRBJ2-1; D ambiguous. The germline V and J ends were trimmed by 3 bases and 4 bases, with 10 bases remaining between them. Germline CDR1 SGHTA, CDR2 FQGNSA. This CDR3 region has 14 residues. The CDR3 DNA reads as TGTGCCAGCAGCTTTAATTCCGTGTACAATGAGCAGTTCTTC. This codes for CASSFNSVYNEQFF. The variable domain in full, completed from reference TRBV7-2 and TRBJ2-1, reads GAGVSQSPSNKVTEKGKDVELRCDPISGHTALYWYRQSLGQGLEFLIYFQGNSAPDKSGLPSDRFSAERTGGSVSTLTIQRTQQEDSAVYLCASSFNSVYNEQFFGPGTRLTVL.

CDR3 DNA: TGCAGTGCTTTAGGAGATAGCAATCAGCCCCAGCATTTT. Translated, it gives CSALGDSNQPQHF. The rearrangement joins TRBV20-1 to TRBJ1-5; D ambiguous. The length of the CDR3 is 13 residues. V dropped 5 bases and J dropped 0 bases, with 8 bases sitting between them. Germline values: CDR1 DFQATT, CDR2 SNEGSKA (reference sequence).

This chain's CDR3 is CASSDRVGNIQYF. The DNA of the CDR3 is TGTGCCAGCAGTGACAGGGTTGGAAACATTCAGTACTTC. The chain recombines TRBV6-1 with TRBJ2-4, with D possibly being TRBD1 (5 bases). Germline CDR1 and CDR2: MNHNS and SASEGT. This CDR3 is built from 13 residues. V dropped 3 bases and J dropped 6 bases, with 9 bases sitting between them.

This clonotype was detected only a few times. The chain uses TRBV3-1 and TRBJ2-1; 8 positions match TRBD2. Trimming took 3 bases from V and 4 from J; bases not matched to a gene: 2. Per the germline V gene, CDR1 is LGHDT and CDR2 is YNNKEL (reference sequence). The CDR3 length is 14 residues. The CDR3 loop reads CASSQGTRYNEQFF. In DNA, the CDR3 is TGTGCCAGCAGCCAGGGGACTAGATACAATGAGCAGTTCTTC.

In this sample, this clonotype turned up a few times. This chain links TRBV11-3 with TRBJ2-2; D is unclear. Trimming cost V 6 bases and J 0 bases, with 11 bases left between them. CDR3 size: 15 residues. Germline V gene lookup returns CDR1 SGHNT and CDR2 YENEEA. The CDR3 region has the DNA TGTGCCAGCAGTAGGAGCGACTCGAACACCGGGGAGCTGTTTTTT. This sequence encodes CASSRSDSNTGELFF.

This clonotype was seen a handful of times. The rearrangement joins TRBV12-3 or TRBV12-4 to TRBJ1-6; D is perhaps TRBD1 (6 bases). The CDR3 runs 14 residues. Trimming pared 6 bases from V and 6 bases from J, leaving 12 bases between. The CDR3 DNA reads TGTGCCAGCAGCGATACAGGGAGTAATTCACCCCTCCACTTT. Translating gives CASSDTGSNSPLHF.

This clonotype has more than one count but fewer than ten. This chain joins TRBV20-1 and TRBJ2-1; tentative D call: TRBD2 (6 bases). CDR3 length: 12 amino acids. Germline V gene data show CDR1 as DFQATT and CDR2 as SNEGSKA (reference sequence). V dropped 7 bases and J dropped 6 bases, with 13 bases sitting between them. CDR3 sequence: CSVKAGRNEQFF. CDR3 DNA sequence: TGCAGTGTGAAGGCGGGACGCAATGAGCAGTTCTTC.

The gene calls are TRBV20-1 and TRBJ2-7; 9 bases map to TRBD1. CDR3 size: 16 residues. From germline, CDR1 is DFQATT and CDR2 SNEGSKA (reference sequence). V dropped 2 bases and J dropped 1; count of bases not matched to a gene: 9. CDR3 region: CSARSGGTGNSYEQYF. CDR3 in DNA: TGCAGTGCTAGATCAGGCGGGACAGGGAATTCCTACGAGCAGTACTTC.

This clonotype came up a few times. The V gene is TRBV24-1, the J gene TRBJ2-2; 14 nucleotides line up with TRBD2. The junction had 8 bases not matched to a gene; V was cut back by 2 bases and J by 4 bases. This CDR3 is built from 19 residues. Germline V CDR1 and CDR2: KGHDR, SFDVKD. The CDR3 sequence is CATSDSGLAGGTGTGELFF. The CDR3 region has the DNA TGTGCCACCAGTGATTCCGGACTAGCGGGAGGAACGGGCACCGGGGAGCTGTTTTTT.

CDR3 sequence reads: CASSVTGFYNEQFF. Written as DNA, the CDR3 is TGTGCCAGCAGTGTAACGGGGTTCTACAATGAGCAGTTCTTC. The chain employs TRBV25-1 and TRBJ2-1; TRBD2 is a possible D gene (5 bases). The CDR3 has 14 residues. Germline CDR1 is MGHDK and CDR2 is SYGVNS. Trimming took 4 bases from V and 3 from J, leaving 10 bases between them.

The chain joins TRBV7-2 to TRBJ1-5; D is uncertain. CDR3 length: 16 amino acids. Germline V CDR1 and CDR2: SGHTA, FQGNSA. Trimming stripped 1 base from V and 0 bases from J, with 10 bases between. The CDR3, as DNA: TGTGCCAGCAGCTTAGAGAGTGGACTTAGCAATCAGCCCCAGCATTTT. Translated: CASSLESGLSNQPQHF.

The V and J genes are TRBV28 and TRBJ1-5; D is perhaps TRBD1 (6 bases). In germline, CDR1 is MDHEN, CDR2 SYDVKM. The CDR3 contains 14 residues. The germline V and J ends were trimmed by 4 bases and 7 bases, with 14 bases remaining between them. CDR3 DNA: TGTGCCAGCAGTTCACTCCGGAGGGGGCAGCCCCAGCATTTT. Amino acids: CASSSLRRGQPQHF.

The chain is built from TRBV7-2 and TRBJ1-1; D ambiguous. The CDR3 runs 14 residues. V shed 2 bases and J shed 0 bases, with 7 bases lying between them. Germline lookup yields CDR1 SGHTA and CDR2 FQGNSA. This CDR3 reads CASSLRVVNTEAFF. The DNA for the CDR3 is TGTGCCAGCAGCTTACGGGTAGTGAACACTGAAGCTTTCTTT. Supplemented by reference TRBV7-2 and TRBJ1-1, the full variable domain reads GAGVSQSPSNKVTEKGKDVELRCDPISGHTALYWYRQSLGQGLEFLIYFQGNSAPDKSGLPSDRFSAERTGGSVSTLTIQRTQQEDSAVYLCASSLRVVNTEAFFGQGTRLTVV.

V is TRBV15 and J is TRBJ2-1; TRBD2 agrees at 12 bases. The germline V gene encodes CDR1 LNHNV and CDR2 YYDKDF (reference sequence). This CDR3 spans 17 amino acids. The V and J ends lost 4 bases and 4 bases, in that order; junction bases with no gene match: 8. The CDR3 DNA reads TGTGCCACCAGCACCGATAGGACTAGCGGGACTTACAATGAGCAGTTCTTC. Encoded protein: CATSTDRTSGTYNEQFF.

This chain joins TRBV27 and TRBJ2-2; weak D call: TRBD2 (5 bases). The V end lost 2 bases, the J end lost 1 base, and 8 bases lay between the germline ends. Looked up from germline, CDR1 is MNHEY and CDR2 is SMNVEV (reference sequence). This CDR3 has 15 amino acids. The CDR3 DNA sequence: TGTGCCAGCAGTTTAGGACTGGAGAACACCGGGGAGCTGTTTTTT. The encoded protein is CASSLGLENTGELFF.

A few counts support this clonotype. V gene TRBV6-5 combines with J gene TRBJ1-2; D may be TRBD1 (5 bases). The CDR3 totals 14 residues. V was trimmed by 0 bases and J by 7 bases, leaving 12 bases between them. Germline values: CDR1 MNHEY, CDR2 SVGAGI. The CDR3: CASSYSGQGSGYTF. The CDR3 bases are TGTGCCAGCAGTTACTCGGGGCAGGGAAGTGGCTACACCTTC.

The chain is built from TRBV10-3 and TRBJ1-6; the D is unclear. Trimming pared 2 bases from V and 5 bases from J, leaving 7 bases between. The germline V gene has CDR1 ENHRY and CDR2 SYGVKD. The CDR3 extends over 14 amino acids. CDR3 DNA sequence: TGTGCCATCAGTGAGGTGGAGAATAATTCACCCCTCCACTTT. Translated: CAISEVENNSPLHF.

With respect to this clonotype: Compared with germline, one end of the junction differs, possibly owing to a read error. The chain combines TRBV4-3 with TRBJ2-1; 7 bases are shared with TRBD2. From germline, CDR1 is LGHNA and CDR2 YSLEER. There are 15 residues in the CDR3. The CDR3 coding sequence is TGCGCCAGCAGCCAAGATTGGGGCGGGAGCACCAAAGGGGTCTTC. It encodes CASSQDWGGSTKGVF.

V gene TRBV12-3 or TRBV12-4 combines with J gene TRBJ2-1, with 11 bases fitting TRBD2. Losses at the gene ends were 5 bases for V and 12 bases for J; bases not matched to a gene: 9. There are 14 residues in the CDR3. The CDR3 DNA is TGTGCCAGCAGTCCCTCAGGGACTAGCGGACGGCAGTTCTTC. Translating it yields CASSPSGTSGRQFF.

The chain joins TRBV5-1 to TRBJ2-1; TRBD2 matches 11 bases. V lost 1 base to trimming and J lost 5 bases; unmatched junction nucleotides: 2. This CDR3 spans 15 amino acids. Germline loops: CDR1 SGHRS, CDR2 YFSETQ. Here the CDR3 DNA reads TGCGCCAGCAGCTTGCCTAGCGGGAGGCACAATGAGCAGTTCTTC. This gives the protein CASSLPSGRHNEQFF.

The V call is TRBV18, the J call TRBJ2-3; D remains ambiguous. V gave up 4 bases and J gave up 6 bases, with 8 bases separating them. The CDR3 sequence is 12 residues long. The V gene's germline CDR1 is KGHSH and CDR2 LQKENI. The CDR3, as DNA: TGTGCCAGCTCACGCAATTTGGATACGCAGTATTTT. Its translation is CASSRNLDTQYF. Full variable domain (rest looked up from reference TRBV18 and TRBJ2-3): NAGVMQNPRHLVRRRGQEARLRCSPMKGHSHVYWYRQLPEEGLKFMVYLQKENIIDESGMPKERFSAEFPKEGPSILRIQQVVRGDSAAYFCASSRNLDTQYFGPGTRLTVL.

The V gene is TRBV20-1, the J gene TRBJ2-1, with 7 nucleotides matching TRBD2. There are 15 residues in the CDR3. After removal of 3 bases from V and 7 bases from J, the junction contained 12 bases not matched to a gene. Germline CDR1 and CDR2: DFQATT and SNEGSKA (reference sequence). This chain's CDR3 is CSARDSARAGNEQFF. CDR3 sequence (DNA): TGCAGTGCTAGGGATTCCGCCCGAGCGGGGAATGAGCAGTTCTTC.